This T cell receptor (beta chain) was captured in a study of T cell responses to AZD1222 COVID-19 vaccine. Study-wide results and limits: The peak T cell response came first, and repertoires were sampled only after it. Spike-wide coverage was observed for vaccine-associated CD4 TCRs, with dominant responses at 160-218 and 743-854.

Points on this clone: As yet, its antigen is unknown.

Pooled in the analysis were second doses at about 4 or about 12 weeks. The assay was immunoSEQ multiplex PCR, and TCRdb's table has in-frame clones only and misses some. The data contain more than 150,000 clones, under 95% of them singletons. This CDR3 is 15 amino acids long. CDR1 is WNHNN and CDR2 is SYGVQD in the germline V gene (reference sequence). The V and J ends lost 2 bases and 0 bases respectively, with 8 bases between them. The chain carries TRBV10-1 and TRBJ1-5; no reliable D call. The sample here was peripheral blood, taken 28 days after the second AZD1222 dose. This sequence was found in an adult who received the AZD1222 COVID-19 vaccine. The CDR3 DNA reads TGCGCCAGCAGTGAGAAGCGGACTAGCAATCAGCCCCAGCATTTT. Translation: CASSEKRTSNQPQHF.